This T cell receptor (beta chain) came from a study of T cells after yellow fever vaccination. A single record per CDR3 protein comes from TCRdb applying MiXCR to the 5' RACE reads. The sample consists of a few hundred thousand distinct CDR3 sequences, around 5.3% of them appearing once. The CDR3 has 14 residues. CDR1 is SQVTM, CDR2 ANQGSEA, per germline. After removal of 5 bases from V and 4 bases from J, the junction contained 3 bases not matched to a gene. The sample consisted of CD4+ T cells sorted from PBMCs, taken on the day of the yellow fever booster vaccination. This clonotype was obtained from a man between 18 and 35 years old who received the YFV17D yellow fever vaccine. The J gene is TRBJ2-1, the V gene TRBV29-1; 12 nucleotides match TRBD2. CDR3 sequence reads: CSVSTSGGYNEQFF. CDR3 nucleotide sequence: TGCAGCGTTTCGACTAGCGGGGGTTACAATGAGCAGTTCTTC.